What follows is one TCR beta chain and its context. This sample was taken from a study of T cells after yellow fever vaccination. The V and J ends lost 5 bases and 8 bases, in that order; junction bases with no gene match: 18. Germline V gene sequence: CDR1 SGHNT, CDR2 YENEEA. The CDR3 contains 18 residues. One entry per CDR3 protein results from TCRdb running MiXCR on the 5' RACE reads. Of some 340,000 distinct CDR3 sequences detected, about 10% appear once; the ten largest clones hold over 3%. The sequencing here drew on CD4+ T cells sorted from PBMCs, taken 45 days after the yellow fever booster vaccination. This clonotype was obtained from a man aged 18 to 30 who received the YFV17D yellow fever vaccine. The chain links TRBV11-3 to TRBJ2-1; 10 nucleotides line up with TRBD1. CDR3 region: CASSPRDRGSLGRYEQFF. Written as DNA, the CDR3 is TGTGCCAGCAGCCCAAGGGACAGGGGATCCCTGGGGCGGTATGAGCAGTTCTTC. Together with reference TRBV11-3 and TRBJ2-1, the CDR3 gives the full variable domain: EAGVVQSPRYKIIEKKQPVAFWCNPISGHNTLYWYLQNLGQGPELLIRYENEEAVDDSQLPKDRFSAERLKGVDSTLKIQPAELGDSAVYLCASSPRDRGSLGRYEQFFGPGTRLTVL.